This TCR beta chain was identified in a study of T-cell reconstitution after alpha-beta-depleted transplantation in children. The CDR3 is 12 residues long. Germline assignment: CDR1 DFQATT and CDR2 SNEGSKA (reference sequence). The V gene end was trimmed by 3 bases and the J gene end by 9 bases; junction bases not matched to a gene: 5. This clonotype was observed a handful of times. Preparation of the TCRbeta library used unique molecular identifiers. One entry per CDR3 protein, called by TCRdb with MiXCR from the PCR reads. The data show around 340,000 distinct CDR3 sequences, roughly 14% seen once. This TCR derives from a human donor who donated a stem cell graft to a child with Fanconi anemia. The genes are TRBV20-1 and TRBJ2-1; 7 nucleotides align to TRBD1. This sample comprised PBMCs, obtained from the stem cell graft. This chain's CDR3 is CSARNRGFEQFF. CDR3 coding DNA: TGCAGTGCTAGGAACAGGGGTTTTGAGCAGTTCTTC.